Each of the 15 T cell receptor beta chains below was sequenced from the same sample in a study of shared clonotypes between healthy human individuals. The data were produced by immunoSEQ multiplex PCR, yet TCRdb's version contains in-frame clones alone and is incomplete. Here the sample spans roughly 660,000 clones, less than 95% being singletons. Material for sequencing was memory CD8+ T cells from PBMCs. As to subset: CD45RO+ cells pooled with CCR7-negative TemRA cells. The origin of the receptors is a man aged 18 to 29 in good health. Some clones in this sample may be carry-over from other donors' samples.

The chain links TRBV7-2 to TRBJ1-2; D is ambiguous. This CDR3 comprises 15 residues. Germline CDR1 SGHTA, CDR2 FQGNSA. V lost 5 bases and J 1 base, leaving 14 bases between the germline ends. The CDR3 DNA reads TGTGCCAGCAGCATTATAATCGGGATTAACTATGGCTACACCTTC. This encodes CASSIIIGINYGYTF.

V usage is TRBV5-4 and J usage is TRBJ1-2, with 8 positions matching TRBD1. Germline loops: CDR1 SGHNT, CDR2 YYREEE (reference sequence). The V and J ends lost 4 bases and 0 bases, in that order; junction bases with no gene match: 5. The CDR3 runs 15 residues. The DNA of the CDR3 is TGTGCCAGCAGCGTTCAGGGGGCGCCTAACTATGGCTACACCTTC. This translates into CASSVQGAPNYGYTF. Full variable domain (remainder filled in from reference TRBV5-4 and TRBJ1-2): ETGVTQSPTHLIKTRGQQVTLRCSSQSGHNTVSWYQQALGQGPQFIFQYYREEENGRGNFPPRFSGLQFPNYSSELNVNALELDDSALYLCASSVQGAPNYGYTFGSGTRLTVV.

The rearrangement links TRBV10-3 to TRBJ2-7; TRBD2 might be the D (6 bases). The CDR3 length is 16 residues. Trimming stripped 1 base from V and 2 bases from J, with 15 bases between. Germline CDR1 reads ENHRY; CDR2 reads SYGVKD. The CDR3 nucleotides read TGTGCCATCAGTGAGTTGGAACGGGAGTTAACCTACGAGCAGTACTTC. It specifies CAISELERELTYEQYF.

This clone has only a few counts. The chain joins TRBV25-1 to TRBJ2-5; possible D gene TRBD2, 7 bases. The DNA end is more similar to TRBJ2-7, so the J call may be wrong. Germline CDR1 MGHDK, CDR2 SYGVNS. There are 13 residues in the CDR3. In nucleotides, the CDR3 is TGTGCCAGCACCCGCGGGGGCTCGGACGAGCAGTACTTC. Translated: CASTRGGSDEQYF.

The chain has TRBV9 and TRBJ1-1; D not certain. V was trimmed by 0 bases and J by 5 bases, leaving 8 bases between them. Germline assignment: CDR1 SGDLS and CDR2 YYNGEE. This CDR3 is 13 amino acids long. CDR3 residues: CASSVDLSTEAFF. The CDR3, as DNA: TGTGCCAGCAGCGTAGATCTGTCGACTGAAGCTTTCTTT.

V usage is TRBV6-5 and J usage is TRBJ2-7; 13 bases are a match to TRBD2. The germline gives CDR1 MNHEY, CDR2 SVGAGI. There are 16 residues in the CDR3. V shed 4 bases, J shed 6 bases, and the junction held 9 bases outside the gene matches. CDR3 in DNA: TGTGCCAGCAGTTTCTGGACTAGCGGGAGTTCCGGCGAGCAGTACTTC. Residues: CASSFWTSGSSGEQYF.

V usage is TRBV6-1 and J usage is TRBJ1-1; tentatively, D is TRBD1 (6 bases). Trimming shortened V by 1 base and J by 7 bases, and 13 bases separated the two germline ends. The CDR3 is 14 residues long. Germline CDR1 and CDR2: MNHNS and SASEGT. The CDR3: CASSEGEGHLEAFF. The CDR3, as DNA: TGTGCCAGCAGTGAAGGGGAGGGACACCTTGAAGCTTTCTTT.

The rearrangement joins TRBV7-9 to TRBJ2-5; possibly TRBD2 for D (6 bases). Germline assignment: CDR1 SEHNR and CDR2 FQNEAQ (reference sequence). Trimming left V 4 bases short and J 14 bases short, with 17 bases between. The CDR3 loop spans 12 amino acids. The CDR3: CASSWGSDYYYF. Here the CDR3 DNA reads TGTGCCAGCAGCTGGGGATCGGACTACTATTACTTC.

The chain uses TRBV7-9 and TRBJ1-1, with TRBD1 matching over 8 bases. V shed 5 bases and J 1 base; nucleotides not matched to a gene: 9. In germline, CDR1 is SEHNR, CDR2 FQNEAQ (reference sequence). There are 16 residues in the CDR3. The CDR3 nucleotides read TGTGCCAGCAGCCCGCGGGACAGGTCCCCGAACACTGAAGCTTTCTTT. Residues: CASSPRDRSPNTEAFF.

The genes are TRBV6-1 and TRBJ2-7; 9 bases agree with TRBD1. V lost 1 base, J lost 3 bases, and 7 bases stayed unmatched. From germline, CDR1 is MNHNS and CDR2 SASEGT. There are 16 residues in the CDR3. CDR3 DNA: TGTGCCAGCAGTGAAGGAGCCGGGACAGGGTTCTACGAGCAGTACTTC. It specifies CASSEGAGTGFYEQYF.

Regarding this clone: The sample has other DNA sequences that encode this CDR3 too. The chain recombines TRBV6-5 with TRBJ2-7; D is uncertain. CDR1 and CDR2 from the germline V gene are MNHEY and SVGAGI. The CDR3 is made up of 11 amino acids. Trimming took off 0 bases at V and 5 bases at J, with 2 bases between the two ends. In nucleotides, the CDR3 is TGTGCCAGCAGTTACTCTCACGAGCAGTACTTC. This codes for CASSYSHEQYF.

This chain joins TRBV27 and TRBJ1-1, with TRBD1 matching over 7 bases. Germline-derived CDR1 and CDR2 are MNHEY and SMNVEV (reference sequence). V lost 5 bases, J lost 3 bases, and 12 bases stayed unmatched. The CDR3 sequence is 16 residues long. In nucleotides, the CDR3 is TGTGCCAGCAGTCTTTCTCGAAAAGACAGGGACACTGAAGCTTTCTTT. Its translation is CASSLSRKDRDTEAFF.

The chain is built from TRBV27 and TRBJ1-6; a possible D gene is TRBD1 (5 bases). Germline assignment: CDR1 MNHEY and CDR2 SMNVEV (reference sequence). With 5 bases removed from V and 7 bases from J, the gap between germline ends came to 6 bases. The CDR3 extends over 12 amino acids. The CDR3 loop reads CASSEGNSPLHF. The CDR3 bases are TGTGCCAGCAGTGAGGGGAATTCACCCCTCCACTTT.

This rearrangement joins TRBV5-1 to TRBJ2-3; D may be TRBD2 (5 bases). Per germline, CDR1 SGHRS and CDR2 YFSETQ. This CDR3 comprises 14 residues. V was cut by 2 bases and J by 3 bases, with 10 bases left in between. The CDR3 bases are TGCGCCAGCAGCTTTGCACTAGAGACAGATACGCAGTATTTT. Protein sequence: CASSFALETDTQYF.

The chain carries TRBV19 and TRBJ2-1, with 7 bases that match TRBD2. V lost 3 bases, J lost 8 bases, and 13 bases stayed unmatched. This CDR3 comprises 16 residues. Germline lookup yields CDR1 LNHDA and CDR2 SQIVND (reference sequence). The CDR3, as DNA: TGTGCCAGTAGTATCTTCGGTAGCGGGTATCTCGATGAGCAGTTCTTC. This translates into CASSIFGSGYLDEQFF. The whole variable domain, filled in from reference TRBV19 and TRBJ2-1, reads DGGITQSPKYLFRKEGQNVTLSCEQNLNHDAMYWYRQDPGQGLRLIYYSQIVNDFQKGDIAEGYSVSREKKESFPLTVTSAQKNPTAFYLCASSIFGSGYLDEQFFGPGTRLTVL.